A selection of T cell receptor beta chains follows, all from one sample in a study of T-cell memory formation after mild COVID-19. TCRdb itself ran the 5' RACE reads through MiXCR, one entry per CDR3 protein. The sample lists 190,000 or so distinct CDR3 sequences, about 20% seen once, with 20% to 25% in the top ten. The specimen was PBMCs or a T cell subset sorted from them (not recorded which). Source of these receptors: an adult woman who had mild COVID-19 (a few samples of this study predate the infection). Cell type and time point are not known. The CDR3 runs from the conserved cysteine through the conserved F or W. D genes are given only for firm matches. Size values are once, few and many counts, or a class for expanded clones, and some rows have none.

abundance	d_gene	v_gene	j_gene	CDR3aa	CDR3nt
few	-	TRBV3-1	TRBJ1-1	CASSPSGTTRWGLGAFF	TGTGCCAGCAGCCCGTCCGGGACAACGCGCTGGGGCCTGGGGGCTTTCTTT
-	-	TRBV4-1	TRBJ2-4	CASSQEPGGAKNIQYF	TGCGCCAGCAGCCAAGAGCCAGGGGGGGCCAAAAACATTCAGTACTTC
few	-	TRBV7-9	TRBJ1-2	CASSPGRLNYGYTF	TGTGCCAGCAGCCCCGGGCGCCTTAACTATGGCTACACCTTC
few	-	TRBV12-3/TRBV12-4	TRBJ1-3	CASSHPTVTGNTIYF	TGTGCCAGCAGTCACCCGACAGTGACTGGAAACACCATATATTTT
-	TRBD1	TRBV5-1	TRBJ2-7	CASSPGPRTGGAHYEQYF	TGCGCCAGCAGCCCTGGTCCCCGGACAGGGGGGGCCCACTACGAGCAGTACTTC
-	-	TRBV9	TRBJ2-7	CASSPGLPSYEQYF	TGTGCCAGCAGCCCGGGGCTCCCGTCCTACGAGCAGTACTTC
few	TRBD1	TRBV10-2	TRBJ1-1	CASSPDRGTEAFF	TGCGCCAGCAGCCCTGACAGGGGAACTGAAGCTTTCTTT
many	-	TRBV11-2	TRBJ2-5	CASSLNGGPQETQYF	TGTGCCAGCAGCTTAAACGGGGGGCCCCAAGAGACCCAGTACTTC
few	TRBD2	TRBV7-9	TRBJ2-7	CASSLGLRGRAHEQYF	TGTGCCAGCAGCTTAGGCTTACGCGGGAGGGCCCACGAGCAGTACTTC
-	-	TRBV20-1	TRBJ2-7	CSARDLGSRGTYEQYF	TGCAGTGCTAGAGATCTGGGCTCGCGGGGAACCTACGAGCAGTACTTC
-	TRBD1	TRBV30	TRBJ1-2	CAWRAGGNYGYTF	TGTGCCTGGAGAGCAGGGGGAAACTATGGCTACACCTTC
-	-	TRBV27	TRBJ2-1	CASSSPGRNYNEQFF	TGTGCCAGCTCCAGCCCCGGACGGAACTACAATGAGCAGTTCTTC
-	-	TRBV6-4	TRBJ2-3	CASSDRNTQYF	TGTGCCAGCAGTGATCGGAATACGCAGTATTTT
many	TRBD1	TRBV4-3	TRBJ2-7	CASSFSGTGESYEQYF	TGCGCCAGCAGTTTTTCCGGGACAGGGGAATCCTACGAGCAGTACTTC